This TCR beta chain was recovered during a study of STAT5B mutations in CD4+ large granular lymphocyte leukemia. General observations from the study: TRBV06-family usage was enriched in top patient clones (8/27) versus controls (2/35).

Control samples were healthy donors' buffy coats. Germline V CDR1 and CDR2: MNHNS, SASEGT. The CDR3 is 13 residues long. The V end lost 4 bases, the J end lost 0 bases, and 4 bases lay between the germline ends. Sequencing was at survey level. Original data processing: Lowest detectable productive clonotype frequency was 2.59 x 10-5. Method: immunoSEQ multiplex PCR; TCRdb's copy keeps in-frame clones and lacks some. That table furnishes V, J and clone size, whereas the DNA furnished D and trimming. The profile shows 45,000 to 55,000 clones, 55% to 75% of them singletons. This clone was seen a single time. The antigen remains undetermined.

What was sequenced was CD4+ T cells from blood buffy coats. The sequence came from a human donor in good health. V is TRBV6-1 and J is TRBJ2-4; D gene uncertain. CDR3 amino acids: CASSVLAKNIQYF. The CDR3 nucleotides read TGTGCCAGCAGTGTCCTAGCCAAAAACATTCAGTACTTC.